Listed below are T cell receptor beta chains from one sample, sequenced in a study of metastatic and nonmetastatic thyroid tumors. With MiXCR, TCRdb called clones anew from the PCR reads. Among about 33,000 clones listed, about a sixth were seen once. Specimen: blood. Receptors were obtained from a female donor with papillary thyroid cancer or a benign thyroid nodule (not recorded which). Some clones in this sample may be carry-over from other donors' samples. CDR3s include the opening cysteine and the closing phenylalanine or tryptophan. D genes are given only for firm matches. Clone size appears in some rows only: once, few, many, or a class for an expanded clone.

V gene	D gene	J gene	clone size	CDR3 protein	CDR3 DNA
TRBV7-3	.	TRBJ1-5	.	CASSLNCRSGSNQPQHF	TGTGCCAGCAGCTTAAATTGCAGGTCCGGTAGCAATCAGCCCCAGCATTTT
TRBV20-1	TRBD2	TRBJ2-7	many	CSASLAGREQYF	TGCAGTGCCTCGCTAGCGGGACGCGAGCAGTACTTC
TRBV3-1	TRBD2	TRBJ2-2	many	CASSQDYQRGPLGELFF	TGTGCCAGCAGCCAAGACTATCAGCGGGGGCCCCTCGGGGAGCTGTTTTTT
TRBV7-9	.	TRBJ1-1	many	CASSLGEANTEAFF	TGTGCCAGCAGCTTAGGCGAGGCGAACACTGAAGCTTTCTTT
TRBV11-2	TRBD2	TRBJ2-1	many	CASSLDTAGGYNEQFF	TGTGCCAGCAGCTTAGATACAGCGGGAGGATACAATGAGCAGTTCTTC
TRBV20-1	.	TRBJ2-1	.	CSARDLEGGRDYNEQFF	TGCAGTGCTAGAGATCTTGAGGGGGGCAGGGACTACAATGAGCAGTTCTTC
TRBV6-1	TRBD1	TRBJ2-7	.	CASTFTGGLEEQYF	TGCGCCAGCACTTTCACAGGGGGCCTGGAAGAGCAGTACTTC
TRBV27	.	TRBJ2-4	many	CASSSLAPIAKNIQYF	TGTGCCAGCAGTTCCTTAGCACCGATAGCCAAAAACATTCAGTACTTC
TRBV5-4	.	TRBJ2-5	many	CASSPKKEKETQYF	TGTGCCAGCAGTCCCAAAAAGGAAAAAGAGACCCAGTACTTC
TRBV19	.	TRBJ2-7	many	CASSIEANGFHEQYF	TGTGCCAGTAGTATTGAGGCGAATGGTTTCCACGAGCAGTACTTC
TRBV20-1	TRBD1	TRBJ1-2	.	CSAMGGQGYGYTF	TGCAGTGCTATGGGGGGACAGGGGTATGGCTACACCTTC
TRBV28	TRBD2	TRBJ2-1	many	CASRSSGRGINEQFF	TGTGCCAGCAGAAGCAGCGGGAGGGGGATCAATGAGCAGTTCTTC
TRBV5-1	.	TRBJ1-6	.	CASSSQGSNSPLHF	TGCGCCAGCAGCTCACAGGGTTCTAATTCACCCCTCCACTTT
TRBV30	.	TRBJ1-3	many	CAWSVLFGNTIYF	TGTGCCTGGAGTGTCCTGTTCGGAAACACCATATATTTT
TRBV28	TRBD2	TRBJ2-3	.	CASSDGTSGADTQYF	TGTGCCAGCAGTGACGGGACTAGCGGGGCAGATACGCAGTATTTT
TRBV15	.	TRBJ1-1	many	CATSSRQRMNTEAFF	TGTGCCACCAGCAGCAGACAGAGAATGAACACTGAAGCTTTCTTT
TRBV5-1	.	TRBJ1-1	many	CASSLVRRDTEAFF	TGCGCCAGCAGCTTGGTACGGAGGGACACTGAAGCTTTCTTT
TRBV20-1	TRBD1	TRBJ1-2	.	CSASRGVPTDGYTF	TGCAGTGCTAGCAGGGGGGTCCCGACGGACGGCTACACCTTC
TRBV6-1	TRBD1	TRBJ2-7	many	CASRRRQGAYEQYF	TGTGCCAGCAGACGCAGACAGGGGGCCTACGAGCAGTACTTC
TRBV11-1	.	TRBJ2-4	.	CASSFAGWGDRAKNIQYF	TGTGCCAGCAGCTTCGCAGGATGGGGCGATCGAGCCAAAAACATTCAGTACTTC
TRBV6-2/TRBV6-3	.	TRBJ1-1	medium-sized	CASSYVENTEAFF	TGTGCCAGCAGTTATGTCGAGAACACTGAAGCTTTCTTT
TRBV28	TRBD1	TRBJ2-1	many	CASAPGGNEQFF	TGTGCCAGCGCACCAGGGGGCAATGAGCAGTTCTTC
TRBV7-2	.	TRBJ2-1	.	CASSLEAYGEQFF	TGTGCCAGCAGCTTAGAAGCGTATGGTGAGCAGTTCTTT
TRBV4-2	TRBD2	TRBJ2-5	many	CASSQTDPGGGETQYF	TGTGCCAGCAGCCAAACGGACCCGGGGGGGGGAGAGACCCAGTACTTC
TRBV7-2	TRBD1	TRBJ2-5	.	CASSLPGQKETKYF	TGTGCCAGCAGCTTACCGGGACAGAAAGAGACCAAGTACTTC
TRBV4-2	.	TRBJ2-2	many	CASSQDMNTGELFF	TGTGCCAGCAGCCAAGATATGAACACCGGGGAGCTGTTTTTT
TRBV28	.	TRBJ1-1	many	CASSSGLLEAFF	TGTGCCAGCAGTTCAGGACTGTTGGAAGCTTTCTTT
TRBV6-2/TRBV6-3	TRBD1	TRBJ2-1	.	CASIYVDEEGDRGWNEQFF	TGTGCCAGCATTTACGTTGATGAGGAAGGGGACAGGGGTTGGAATGAGCAGTTCTTC
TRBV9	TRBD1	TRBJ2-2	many	CASSPRGDSFYTGELFF	TGTGCCAGCAGCCCCCGTGGGGACAGCTTTTACACCGGGGAGCTGTTTTTT
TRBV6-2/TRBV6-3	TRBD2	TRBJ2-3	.	CASSSRTSGVADTQYF	TGTGCCAGCAGTTCCCGGACTAGCGGGGTAGCAGATACGCAGTATTTT
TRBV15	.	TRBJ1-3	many	CATSRQVSGNTIYF	TGTGCCACCAGCAGACAGGTTTCTGGAAACACCATATATTTT
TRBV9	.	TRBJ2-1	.	CASSVEYGRDNEQFF	TGTGCCAGCAGCGTAGAGTACGGGAGAGATAATGAGCAGTTCTTC
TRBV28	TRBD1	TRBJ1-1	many	CASSKLGQGHMNTEAFF	TGTGCCAGCAGCAAACTTGGACAGGGTCACATGAACACTGAAGCTTTCTTT
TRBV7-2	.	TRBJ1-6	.	CASSALRVNPPLHF	TGTGCCAGCAGCGCTCTGCGGGTGAATCCACCCCTCCACTTT
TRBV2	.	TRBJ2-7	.	CASSELLGGDEQYF	TGTGCCAGCAGTGAACTATTGGGAGGTGACGAGCAGTACTTC
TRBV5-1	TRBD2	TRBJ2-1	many	CASSPGLAGYNEQFF	TGCGCCAGCAGCCCGGGACTAGCGGGCTACAATGAGCAGTTCTTC
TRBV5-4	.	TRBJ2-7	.	CASSLGGSGGAYEQYF	TGTGCCAGCAGCTTGGGGGGTAGCGGTGGGGCCTACGAGCAGTACTTC
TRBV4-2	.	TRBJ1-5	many	CASSQDITWSQHF	TGTGCCAGCAGCCAAGATATAACCTGGTCCCAGCATTTT
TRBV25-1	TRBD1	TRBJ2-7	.	CASRPGQVSYEQYF	TGTGCCAGCAGACCGGGACAGGTGTCCTACGAGCAGTACTTC
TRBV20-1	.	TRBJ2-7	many	CSAPPPLKRGNYYEQYF	TGCAGTGCCCCCCCGCCCCTCAAGAGGGGGAATTACTACGAGCAGTACTTC
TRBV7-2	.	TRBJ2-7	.	CASSLVRGGIYEQYF	TGTGCCAGCAGCTTAGTGCGGGGTGGTATCTACGAGCAGTACTTC
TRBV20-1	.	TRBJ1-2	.	CSARELGYYGYTF	TGCAGTGCTAGAGAACTGGGGTACTATGGATACACCTTC
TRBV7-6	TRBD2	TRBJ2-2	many	CASSGRAGELFF	TGTGCCTCTAGCGGGAGGGCCGGGGAGCTGTTTTTT
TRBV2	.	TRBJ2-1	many	CASSIDGSYNEQFF	TGTGCCAGCAGTATTGACGGCTCCTACAATGAGCAGTTCTTC
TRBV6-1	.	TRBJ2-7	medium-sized	CASQGGRTYEQYF	TGTGCCAGCCAGGGAGGCAGGACCTACGAGCAGTACTTC
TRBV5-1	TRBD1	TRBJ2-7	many	CASSSGQSYEQYF	TGCGCCAGCAGCTCGGGACAGTCCTACGAGCAGTACTTC
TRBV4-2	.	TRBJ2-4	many	CASSYGTGDIQYF	TGTGCCAGCAGCTACGGGACCGGGGACATTCAGTACTTC
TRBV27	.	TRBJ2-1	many	CASSLTGRSYNEQFF	TGTGCCAGCAGTTTAACAGGGAGATCCTACAATGAGCAGTTCTTC
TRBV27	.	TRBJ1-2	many	CASSLKGVGYGYTF	TGTGCCAGCAGTTTAAAAGGGGTCGGCTATGGCTACACCTTC
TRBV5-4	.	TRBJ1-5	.	CASSLVGGDSNQPQHF	TGTGCCAGCAGCTTGGTGGGAGGGGATAGCAATCAGCCCCAGCATTTT
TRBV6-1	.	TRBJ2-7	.	CASTRDRPSYKQYF	TGTGCCAGCACTAGAGACAGGCCCTCATACAAGCAGTACTTC
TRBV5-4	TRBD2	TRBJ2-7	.	CASSYGGGAQEQYF	TGTGCCAGCAGTTACGGGGGGGGTGCTCAGGAGCAGTACTTC
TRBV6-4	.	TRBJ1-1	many	CASSDSSLNTEAFF	TGTGCCAGCAGTGACTCCAGCCTGAACACTGAAGCTTTCTTT
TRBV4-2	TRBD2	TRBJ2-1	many	CASSQPGTSGDSGDEQFF	TGTGCCAGCAGCCAACCCGGGACTAGCGGGGACTCGGGGGATGAGCAGTTCTTC